What follows describes a single T cell receptor beta chain. The antigen is not known. CDR1 is SGHRS and CDR2 is YFSETQ in the germline V gene. V shed 8 bases and J 6 bases; nucleotides not matched to a gene: 8. The CDR3 has 13 amino acids. TCRdb ran MiXCR on the 5' RACE reads and lists one entry per CDR3 protein. Of 500,000 to 550,000 distinct CDR3 sequences in the sample, about 22% were seen once. This entry belongs to a study of identical twins. Study-level points and caveats: Twins showed weaker excess sharing in their beta out-of-frame sequences. Models underestimated out-of-frame TCR alpha sharing in monozygotic twins.

These data were also filed under a second study, of yellow fever vaccine responses in identical twins.

This chain uses TRBV5-1 with TRBJ2-7; 10 nucleotides align to TRBD2. This TCR came from a woman aged 18-29 years in good health. Sequencing input: CD4+ T cells sorted from blood. CDR3 loop: CASRPSGSPEQYF. CDR3 DNA sequence: TGCGCCAGTCGACCTAGCGGGAGTCCCGAGCAGTACTTC.